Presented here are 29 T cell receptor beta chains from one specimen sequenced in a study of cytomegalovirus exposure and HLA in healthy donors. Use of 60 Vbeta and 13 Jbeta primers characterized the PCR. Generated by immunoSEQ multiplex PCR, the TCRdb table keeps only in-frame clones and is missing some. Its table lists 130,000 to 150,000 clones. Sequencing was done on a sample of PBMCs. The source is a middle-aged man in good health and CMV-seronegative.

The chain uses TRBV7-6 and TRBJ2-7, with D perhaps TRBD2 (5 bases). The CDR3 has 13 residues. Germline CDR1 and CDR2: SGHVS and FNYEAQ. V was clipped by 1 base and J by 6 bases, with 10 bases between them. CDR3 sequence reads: CASSLGPGVEQYF. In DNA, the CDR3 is TGTGCCAGCAGCTTAGGGCCCGGGGTCGAGCAGTACTTC. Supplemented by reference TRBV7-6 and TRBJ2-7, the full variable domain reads GAGVSQSPRYKVTKRGQDVALRCDPISGHVSLYWYRQALGQGPEFLTYFNYEAQQDKSGLPNDRFSAERPEGSISTLTIQRTEQRDSAMYRCASSLGPGVEQYFGPGTRLTVT.

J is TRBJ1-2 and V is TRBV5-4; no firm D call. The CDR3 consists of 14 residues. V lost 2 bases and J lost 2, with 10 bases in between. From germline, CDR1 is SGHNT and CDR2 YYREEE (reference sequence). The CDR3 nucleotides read TGTGCCAGCAGCTTAGAAAAGAGGAACTATGGCTACACCTTC. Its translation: CASSLEKRNYGYTF.

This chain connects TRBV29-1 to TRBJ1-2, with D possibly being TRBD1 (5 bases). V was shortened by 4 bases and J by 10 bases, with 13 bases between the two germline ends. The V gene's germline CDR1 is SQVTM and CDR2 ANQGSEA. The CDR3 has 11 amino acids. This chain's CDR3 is CSVALGGDYTF. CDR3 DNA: TGCAGCGTTGCATTGGGGGGAGACTACACCTTC.

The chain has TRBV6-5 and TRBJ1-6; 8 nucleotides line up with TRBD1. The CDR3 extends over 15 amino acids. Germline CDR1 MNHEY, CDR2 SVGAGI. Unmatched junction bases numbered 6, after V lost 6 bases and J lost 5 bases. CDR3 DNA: TGTGCCAGCAGGGCGGACAGGGCGAATAATTCACCCCTCCACTTT. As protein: CASRADRANNSPLHF.

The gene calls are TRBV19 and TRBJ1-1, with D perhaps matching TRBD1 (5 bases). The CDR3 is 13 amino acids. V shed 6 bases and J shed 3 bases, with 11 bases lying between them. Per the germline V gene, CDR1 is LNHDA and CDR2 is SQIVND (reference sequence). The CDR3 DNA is TGTGCCAGTAGAGGGGCCAGGGACACTGAAGCTTTCTTT. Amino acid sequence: CASRGARDTEAFF.

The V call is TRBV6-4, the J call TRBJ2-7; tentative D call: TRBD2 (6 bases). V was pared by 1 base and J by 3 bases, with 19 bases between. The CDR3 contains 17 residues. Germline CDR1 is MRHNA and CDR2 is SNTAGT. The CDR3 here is CASSDLFLEGELYEQYF. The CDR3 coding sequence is TGTGCCAGCAGTGACTTGTTCTTGGAGGGTGAACTCTACGAGCAGTACTTC.

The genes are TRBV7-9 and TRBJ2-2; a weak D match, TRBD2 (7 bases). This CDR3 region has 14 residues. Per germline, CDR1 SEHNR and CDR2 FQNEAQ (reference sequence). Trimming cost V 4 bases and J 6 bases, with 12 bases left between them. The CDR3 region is CASSSVGGPGELFF. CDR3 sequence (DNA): TGTGCCAGCAGCTCCGTGGGGGGGCCCGGGGAGCTGTTTTTT.

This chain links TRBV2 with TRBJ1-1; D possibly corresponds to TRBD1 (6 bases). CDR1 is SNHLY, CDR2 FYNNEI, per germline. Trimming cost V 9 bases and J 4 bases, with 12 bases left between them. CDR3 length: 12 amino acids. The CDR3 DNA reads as TGTGCCAGTTACAGGGTCGCCACTGAAGCTTTCTTT. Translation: CASYRVATEAFF.

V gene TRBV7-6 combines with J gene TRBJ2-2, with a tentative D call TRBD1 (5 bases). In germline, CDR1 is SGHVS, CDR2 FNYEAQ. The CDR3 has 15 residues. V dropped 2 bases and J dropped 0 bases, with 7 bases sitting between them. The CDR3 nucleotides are TGTGCCAGCAGCTTAAAACAGGCGAACACCGGGGAGCTGTTTTTT. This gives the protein CASSLKQANTGELFF.

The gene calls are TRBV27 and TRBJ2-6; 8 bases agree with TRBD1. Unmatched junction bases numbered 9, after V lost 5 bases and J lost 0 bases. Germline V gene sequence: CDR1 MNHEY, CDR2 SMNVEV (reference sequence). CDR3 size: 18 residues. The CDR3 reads CASSRWTGKNSGANVLTF. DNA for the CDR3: TGTGCCAGCAGTCGATGGACAGGGAAAAACTCTGGGGCCAACGTCCTGACTTTC.

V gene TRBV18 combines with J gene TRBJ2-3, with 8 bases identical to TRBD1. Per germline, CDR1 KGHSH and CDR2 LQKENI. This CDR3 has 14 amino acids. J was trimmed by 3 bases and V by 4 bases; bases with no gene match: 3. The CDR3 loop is CASSRDRFTDTQYF. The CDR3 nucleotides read TGTGCCAGCTCACGGGACAGGTTTACAGATACGCAGTATTTT.

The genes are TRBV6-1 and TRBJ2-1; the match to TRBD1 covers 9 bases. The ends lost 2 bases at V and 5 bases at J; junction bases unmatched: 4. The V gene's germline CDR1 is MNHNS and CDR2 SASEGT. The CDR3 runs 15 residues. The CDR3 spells CASSEPGTGHNEQFF. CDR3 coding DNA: TGTGCCAGCAGTGAACCCGGGACAGGGCACAATGAGCAGTTCTTC.

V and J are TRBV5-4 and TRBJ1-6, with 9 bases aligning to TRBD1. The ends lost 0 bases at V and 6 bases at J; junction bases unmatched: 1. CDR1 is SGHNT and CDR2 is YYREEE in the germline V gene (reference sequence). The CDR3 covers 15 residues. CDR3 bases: TGTGCCAGCAGCTTGGGGGACAGGGCTAATTCACCCCTCCACTTT. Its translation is CASSLGDRANSPLHF.

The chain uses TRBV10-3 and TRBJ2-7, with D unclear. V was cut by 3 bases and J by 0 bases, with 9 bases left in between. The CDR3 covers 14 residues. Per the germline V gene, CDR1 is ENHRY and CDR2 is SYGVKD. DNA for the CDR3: TGTGCCATCAGTGACAGTCAGGACTCCTACGAGCAGTACTTC. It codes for CAISDSQDSYEQYF.

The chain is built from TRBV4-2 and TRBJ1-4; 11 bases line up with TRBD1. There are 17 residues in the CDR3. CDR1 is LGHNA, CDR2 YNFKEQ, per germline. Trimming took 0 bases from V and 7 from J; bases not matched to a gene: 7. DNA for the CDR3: TGTGCCAGCAGCCAAGATCGTCGGACAGGGGGCCCTGAAAAACTGTTTTTT. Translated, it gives CASSQDRRTGGPEKLFF.

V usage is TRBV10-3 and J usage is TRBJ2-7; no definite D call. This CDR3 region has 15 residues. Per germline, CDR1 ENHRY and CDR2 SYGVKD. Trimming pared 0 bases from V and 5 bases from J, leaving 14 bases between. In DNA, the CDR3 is TGTGCCATCAGTGAGTCGAGCTCCGGTGCGGACGAGCAGTACTTC. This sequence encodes CAISESSSGADEQYF.

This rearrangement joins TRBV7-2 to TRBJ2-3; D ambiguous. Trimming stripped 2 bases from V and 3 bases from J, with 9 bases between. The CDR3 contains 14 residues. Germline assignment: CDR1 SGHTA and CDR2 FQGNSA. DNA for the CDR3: TGTGCCAGCAGCTTACGACTTCATACAGATACGCAGTATTTT. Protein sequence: CASSLRLHTDTQYF.

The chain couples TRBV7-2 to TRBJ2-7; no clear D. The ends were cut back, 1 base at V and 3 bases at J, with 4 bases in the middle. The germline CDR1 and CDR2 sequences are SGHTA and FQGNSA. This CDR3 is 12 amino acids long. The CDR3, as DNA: TGTGCCAGCAGCTTAGTTAACTACGAGCAGTACTTC. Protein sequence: CASSLVNYEQYF.

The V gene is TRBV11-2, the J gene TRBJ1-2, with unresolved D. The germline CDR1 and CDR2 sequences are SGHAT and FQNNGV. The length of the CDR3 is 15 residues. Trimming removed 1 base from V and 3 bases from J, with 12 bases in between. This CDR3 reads CASSLVPGEDYGYTF. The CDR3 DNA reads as TGTGCCAGCAGCTTAGTTCCGGGTGAAGACTATGGCTACACCTTC.

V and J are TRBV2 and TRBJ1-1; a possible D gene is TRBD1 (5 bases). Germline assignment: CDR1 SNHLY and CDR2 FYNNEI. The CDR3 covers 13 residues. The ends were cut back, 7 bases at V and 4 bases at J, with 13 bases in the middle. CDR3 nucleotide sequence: TGTGCCAGCAAAAGAACAGGAGCCACTGAAGCTTTCTTT. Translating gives CASKRTGATEAFF.

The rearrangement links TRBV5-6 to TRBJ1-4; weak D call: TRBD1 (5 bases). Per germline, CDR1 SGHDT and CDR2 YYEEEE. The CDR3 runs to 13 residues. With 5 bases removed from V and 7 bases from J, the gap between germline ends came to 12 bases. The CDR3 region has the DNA TGTGCCAGCAGTCTTATAGACAGTGAAAAACTGTTTTTT. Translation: CASSLIDSEKLFF.

The CDR3 is CASSVLPAGELFF. In nucleotides, the CDR3 is TGTGCCAGCAGCGTTCTTCCGGCCGGGGAGCTGTTTTTT. The chain employs TRBV9 and TRBJ2-2, with D unresolved. Trimming took off 2 bases at V and 6 bases at J, with 8 bases between the two ends. Germline CDR1 is SGDLS and CDR2 is YYNGEE. The CDR3 is 13 amino acids.

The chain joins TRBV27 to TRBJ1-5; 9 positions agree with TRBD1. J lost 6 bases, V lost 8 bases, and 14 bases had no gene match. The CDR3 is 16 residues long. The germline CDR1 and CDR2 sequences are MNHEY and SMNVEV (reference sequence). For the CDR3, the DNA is TGTGCCAGCGGCCAATCCTACAGGGGGCGCTTTCAGCCCCAGCATTTT. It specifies CASGQSYRGRFQPQHF.

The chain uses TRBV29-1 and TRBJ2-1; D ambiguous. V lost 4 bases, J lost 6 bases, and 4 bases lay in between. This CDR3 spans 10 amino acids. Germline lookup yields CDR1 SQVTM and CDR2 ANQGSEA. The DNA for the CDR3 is TGCAGCGTTGGAGTCAATGAGCAGTTCTTC. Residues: CSVGVNEQFF.

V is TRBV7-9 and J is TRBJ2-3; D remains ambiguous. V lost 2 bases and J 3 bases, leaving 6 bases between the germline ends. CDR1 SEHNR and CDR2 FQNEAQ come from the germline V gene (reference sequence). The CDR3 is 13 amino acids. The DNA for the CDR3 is TGTGCCAGCAGCTTATTCTCGACAGATACGCAGTATTTT. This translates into CASSLFSTDTQYF.

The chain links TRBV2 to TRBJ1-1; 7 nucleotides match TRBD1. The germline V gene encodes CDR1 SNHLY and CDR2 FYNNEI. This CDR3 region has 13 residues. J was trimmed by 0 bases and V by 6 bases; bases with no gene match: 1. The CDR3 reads CASRGQMNTEAFF. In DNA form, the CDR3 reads TGTGCCAGCAGGGGACAGATGAACACTGAAGCTTTCTTT.

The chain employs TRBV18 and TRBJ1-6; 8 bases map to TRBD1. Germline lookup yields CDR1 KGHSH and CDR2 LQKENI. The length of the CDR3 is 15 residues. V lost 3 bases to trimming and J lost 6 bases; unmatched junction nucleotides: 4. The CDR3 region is CASSPSGGVNSPLHF. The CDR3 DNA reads TGTGCCAGCTCACCCTCAGGGGGCGTTAATTCACCCCTCCACTTT.

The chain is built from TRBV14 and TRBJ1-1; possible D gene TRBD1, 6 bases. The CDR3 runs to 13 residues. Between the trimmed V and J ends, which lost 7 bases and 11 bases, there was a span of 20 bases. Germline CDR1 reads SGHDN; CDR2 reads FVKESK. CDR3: CASTEGGAATAFF. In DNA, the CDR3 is TGTGCCAGCACGGAAGGGGGGGCGGCGACGGCTTTCTTT.

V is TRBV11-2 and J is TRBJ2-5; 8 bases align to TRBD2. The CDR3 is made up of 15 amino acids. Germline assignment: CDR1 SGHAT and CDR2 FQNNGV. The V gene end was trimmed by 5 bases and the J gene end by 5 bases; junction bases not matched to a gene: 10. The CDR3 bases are TGTGCCAGCAGCCTGATAGCGGGGTTGGGGGAGACCCAGTACTTC. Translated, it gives CASSLIAGLGETQYF.